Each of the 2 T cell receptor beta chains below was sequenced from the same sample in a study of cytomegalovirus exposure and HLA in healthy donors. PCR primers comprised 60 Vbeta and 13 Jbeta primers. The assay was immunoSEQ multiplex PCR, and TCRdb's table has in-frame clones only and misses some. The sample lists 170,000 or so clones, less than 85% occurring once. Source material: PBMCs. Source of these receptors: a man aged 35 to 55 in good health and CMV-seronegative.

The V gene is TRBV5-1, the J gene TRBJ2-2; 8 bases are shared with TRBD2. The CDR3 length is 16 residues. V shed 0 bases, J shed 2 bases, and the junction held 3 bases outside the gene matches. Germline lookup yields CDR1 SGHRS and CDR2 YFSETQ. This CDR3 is CASSLERGGNTGELFF. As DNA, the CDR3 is TGCGCCAGCAGCTTGGAACGGGGGGGAAACACCGGGGAGCTGTTTTTT.

CDR3 sequence reads: CATRQIPLLYTF. The CDR3 DNA is TGTGCCACACGACAGATCCCACTCCTCTACACCTTC. This chain connects TRBV6-5 to TRBJ1-2; maybe TRBD1 (5 bases). Looked up from germline, CDR1 is MNHEY and CDR2 is SVGAGI. V was trimmed by 10 bases and J by 10 bases, leaving 19 bases between them. CDR3 length: 12 residues.